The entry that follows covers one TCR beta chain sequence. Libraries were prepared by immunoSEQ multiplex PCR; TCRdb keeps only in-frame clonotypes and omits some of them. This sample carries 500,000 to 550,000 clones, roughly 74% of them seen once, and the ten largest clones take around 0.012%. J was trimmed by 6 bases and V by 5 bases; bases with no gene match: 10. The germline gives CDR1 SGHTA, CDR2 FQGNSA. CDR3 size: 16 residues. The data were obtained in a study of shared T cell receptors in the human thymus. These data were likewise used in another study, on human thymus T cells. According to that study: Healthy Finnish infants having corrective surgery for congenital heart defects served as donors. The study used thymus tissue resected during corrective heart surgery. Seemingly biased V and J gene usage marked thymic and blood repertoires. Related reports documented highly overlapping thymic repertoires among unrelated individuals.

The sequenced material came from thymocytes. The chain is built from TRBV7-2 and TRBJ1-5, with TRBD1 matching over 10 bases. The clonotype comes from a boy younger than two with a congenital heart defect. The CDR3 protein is CASSPRVTGGIQPQHF. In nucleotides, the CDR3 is TGTGCCAGCAGCCCCCGAGTGACAGGGGGCATTCAGCCCCAGCATTTT.